The 18 T cell receptor beta chains below come from one sample, sequenced in a study of blood T cell repertoires in COVID-19. The protocol was immunoSEQ multiplex PCR, while the TCRdb copy is restricted to in-frame clones and leaves out a portion. The sample has approximately 470,000 clones; approximately 85% are singletons. Sequenced: peripheral blood. All receptors derive from a human donor in a cohort sampled during active COVID-19.

V and J are TRBV28 and TRBJ1-5; D gene unclear. Per the germline V gene, CDR1 is MDHEN and CDR2 is SYDVKM. There are 11 residues in the CDR3. V was trimmed by 10 bases and J by 11 bases, leaving 15 bases between them. As DNA, the CDR3 is TGTGCCACCCTACGTGCCCGAACCCAGCATTTT. Translation: CATLRARTQHF.

The V gene is TRBV18, the J gene TRBJ2-2; possibly TRBD2 for D (5 bases). Germline V gives CDR1 KGHSH, CDR2 LQKENI. The CDR3 covers 18 residues. The ends were cut back, 3 bases at V and 1 base at J, with 18 bases in the middle. Here the CDR3 reads CASSPDIPGAGNTGELFF. The CDR3 region has the DNA TGTGCCAGCTCACCGGATATCCCCGGCGCGGGGAACACCGGGGAGCTGTTTTTT.

This chain uses TRBV2 with TRBJ1-1; D unclear. From germline, CDR1 is SNHLY and CDR2 FYNNEI. The CDR3 spans 14 residues. Trimming removed 8 bases at V and 1 base at J, with 14 bases between. This CDR3 is CASGEGAENTEAFF. In DNA form, the CDR3 reads TGTGCCAGCGGGGAGGGCGCAGAGAACACTGAAGCTTTCTTT.

This clone was picked up one time. CDR3 bases: TGCAGCGCCGAAGGGGAGGGAAACTATGGCTACACCTTC. Translated, it gives CSAEGEGNYGYTF. The chain has TRBV29-1 and TRBJ1-2, with D possibly matching TRBD1 (5 bases). The germline CDR1 and CDR2 sequences are SQVTM and ANQGSEA. V dropped 7 bases and J dropped 2 bases, with 14 bases sitting between them. The CDR3 extends over 13 amino acids. The full variable domain, with the rest looked up from reference TRBV29-1 and TRBJ1-2, is SAVISQKPSRDICQRGTSLTIQCQVDSQVTMMFWYRQQPGQSLTLIATANQGSEATYESGFVIDKFPISRPNLTFSTLTVSNMSPEDSSIYLCSAEGEGNYGYTFGSGTRLTVV.

The chain combines TRBV7-2 with TRBJ1-3; D remains ambiguous. The germline V and J ends were trimmed by 1 base and 0 bases, with 7 bases remaining between them. The germline CDR1 and CDR2 sequences are SGHTA and FQGNSA. The CDR3 has 15 residues. The CDR3 DNA sequence: TGTGCCAGCAGCTTAGGTGGCACCTCTGGAAACACCATATATTTT. It is translated as CASSLGGTSGNTIYF.

The chain uses TRBV4-2 and TRBJ1-1; the D gene is possibly TRBD1 (5 bases). Per the germline V gene, CDR1 is LGHNA and CDR2 is YNFKEQ. The V gene lost 3 bases and the J gene lost 0 bases, with 11 bases spanning the gap. This CDR3 has 15 residues. The CDR3 bases are TGTGCCAGCAGCCAGGGGCGTATCATGAACACTGAAGCTTTCTTT. Its translation: CASSQGRIMNTEAFF.

This chain connects TRBV5-4 to TRBJ1-6; unclear D gene. The V gene's germline CDR1 is SGHNT and CDR2 YYREEE (reference sequence). This CDR3 spans 14 amino acids. V lost 2 bases and J lost 5, with 8 bases in between. CDR3 in amino acids: CASSFGVNNSPLHF. In DNA, the CDR3 is TGTGCCAGCAGCTTTGGAGTTAATAATTCACCCCTCCACTTT.

The J gene is TRBJ2-3, the V gene TRBV12-3 or TRBV12-4, with D perhaps TRBD1 (5 bases). Trimming shortened V by 7 bases and J by 2 bases, and 10 bases separated the two germline ends. The CDR3 is 13 amino acids. In DNA, the CDR3 is TGTGCCAGCACAACAGGCCACACAGATACGCAGTATTTT. The encoded protein is CASTTGHTDTQYF.

The chain carries TRBV23-1 and TRBJ2-5, with D possibly TRBD2 on 6 matching bases. TRBV23-1 is flagged as an ORF with uncertain function. CDR3 length equals 13 residues. Deletions cut 8 bases from V and 2 bases from J, with 12 bases between. The CDR3 loop is CASGGTLQETQYF. As DNA, the CDR3 is TGCGCCAGCGGGGGGACCCTACAAGAGACCCAGTACTTC.

The V call is TRBV3-1 (or the pseudogene TRBV3-2), the J call TRBJ1-2, with TRBD1 as a possible D gene (6 bases). The CDR3 extends over 16 amino acids. V lost 1 base, J lost 2 bases, and 14 bases lay in between. Germline loops: CDR1 LGHDT, CDR2 YNNKEL (reference sequence). In nucleotides, the CDR3 is TGTGCCAGCAGCCAAGTTGGGGGCCGAAAAAACTATGGCTACACCTTC. Protein sequence: CASSQVGGRKNYGYTF.

This clone was counted between two and nine times. The chain uses TRBV30 and TRBJ1-5; D gene unclear. The CDR3 consists of 15 residues. Trimming stripped 1 base from V and 0 bases from J, with 10 bases between. CDR1 GTSNPN and CDR2 SVGIG come from the germline V gene (reference sequence). CDR3 region: CAWSDNPYSNQPQHF. The CDR3 DNA reads as TGTGCCTGGAGTGACAATCCTTATAGCAATCAGCCCCAGCATTTT.

As for this clone: In the same sample, other DNA sequences code for this CDR3. CDR3 region: CASRSTGVSNQPQHF. In DNA form, the CDR3 reads TGTGCCAGCAGAAGTACAGGAGTCAGCAATCAGCCCCAGCATTTT. J is TRBJ1-5 and V is TRBV6-5; tentative D call: TRBD1 (5 bases). Looked up from germline, CDR1 is MNHEY and CDR2 is SVGAGI. CDR3 length: 15 amino acids. Between the trimmed V and J ends, which lost 6 bases and 1 base, there was a span of 13 bases.

This chain joins TRBV30 and TRBJ1-5, with D possibly TRBD1 on 5 matching bases. The CDR3 has 14 amino acids. Germline V gene lookup returns CDR1 GTSNPN and CDR2 SVGIG (reference sequence). The V gene lost 0 bases and the J gene lost 2 bases, with 8 bases spanning the gap. The CDR3 region is CAWSVWGGNQPQHF. CDR3 DNA: TGTGCCTGGAGTGTATGGGGGGGCAATCAGCCCCAGCATTTT.

This clone was seen a few times. The chain recombines TRBV7-9 with TRBJ1-2; 7 positions agree with TRBD1. V lost 5 bases and J lost 6; bases outside the gene matches: 6. The CDR3 runs 13 residues. Looked up from germline, CDR1 is SEHNR and CDR2 is FQNEAQ (reference sequence). As DNA, the CDR3 is TGTGCCAGCAGCCGTGACAGGGTGGATGGCTACACCTTC. This translates into CASSRDRVDGYTF.

Only one count was recorded for this clone. This chain joins TRBV29-1 and TRBJ1-3; 10 positions match TRBD1. The CDR3 is 12 residues long. J was trimmed by 8 bases and V by 6 bases; bases with no gene match: 4. Germline loops: CDR1 SQVTM, CDR2 ANQGSEA. The CDR3 sequence: CSVSGTGDTIYF. The CDR3 coding sequence is TGCAGCGTCTCCGGGACAGGGGACACCATATATTTT.

V is TRBV2 and J is TRBJ1-1, with a tentative D call TRBD1 (6 bases). CDR3 length: 14 residues. Trimming pared 11 bases from V and 7 bases from J, leaving 23 bases between. CDR1 is SNHLY, CDR2 FYNNEI, per germline. The CDR3 sequence is CAVKRLGDTDEAFF. DNA for the CDR3: TGTGCCGTTAAGCGTCTGGGGGACACCGATGAAGCTTTCTTT.

The chain combines TRBV2 with TRBJ1-2, with TRBD1 identical over 9 bases. This CDR3 contains 13 residues. Unmatched junction bases numbered 5, after V lost 6 bases and J lost 6 bases. Germline V lookup: CDR1 SNHLY, CDR2 FYNNEI. CDR3 sequence (DNA): TGTGCCAGCAGGGGACAGGGTATCGATGGCTACACCTTC. Its protein is CASRGQGIDGYTF.

This chain uses TRBV9 with TRBJ2-7, with 11 bases that match TRBD2. The germline gives CDR1 SGDLS, CDR2 YYNGEE. J was trimmed by 2 bases and V by 3 bases; bases with no gene match: 4. The CDR3 is 15 amino acids. The CDR3 DNA reads TGTGCCAGCAGCGCAACTAGCGGGAGAGCCTACGAGCAGTACTTC. Its translation: CASSATSGRAYEQYF.